One sample yielded the 17 T cell receptor beta chains listed below, sequenced in a study of STAT5B mutations in CD4+ large granular lymphocyte leukemia. Here immunoSEQ multiplex PCR was the method, and the copy in TCRdb shows in-frame clones only, minus some. Among 30,000 or so clones listed, about 69% were seen once. The material sequenced was CD4+ T cells from blood buffy coats. The receptor source for this set is a human donor in good health.

This chain links TRBV4-3 with TRBJ2-7, with D perhaps matching TRBD1 (6 bases). The CDR3 runs 14 residues. Trimming took off 0 bases at V and 1 base at J, with 7 bases between the two ends. Germline loops: CDR1 LGHNA, CDR2 YSLEER. The CDR3 bases are TGCGCCAGCAGCCAAGATGGGACATCCTACGAGCAGTACTTC. It is translated as CASSQDGTSYEQYF.

J is TRBJ2-7 and V is TRBV9; 7 nucleotides agree with TRBD1. Germline V lookup: CDR1 SGDLS, CDR2 YYNGEE. This CDR3 contains 15 residues. Trimming took 3 bases from V and 3 from J; bases not matched to a gene: 9. The CDR3 nucleotides read TGTGCCAGCAGCGCCACCGGGACAGTATTCTACGAGCAGTACTTC. Translated, it gives CASSATGTVFYEQYF.

The chain couples TRBV5-4 to TRBJ1-2; D not resolved. Trimming pared 1 base from V and 6 bases from J, leaving 7 bases between. This CDR3 has 12 residues. The germline CDR1 and CDR2 sequences are SGHNT and YYREEE (reference sequence). CDR3 bases: TGTGCCAGCAGCTTGCCAAAAAATGGCTACACCTTC. This encodes CASSLPKNGYTF.

V usage is TRBV28 and J usage is TRBJ2-7; the match to TRBD1 covers 9 bases. From germline, CDR1 is MDHEN and CDR2 SYDVKM. V shed 2 bases and J 7 bases; nucleotides not matched to a gene: 9. CDR3 length equals 15 residues. In DNA, the CDR3 is TGTGCCAGCAGTTTAACCGGGACAGGGCGGCGGGAGCAGTACTTC. Its protein product is CASSLTGTGRREQYF.

V is TRBV5-1 and J is TRBJ2-1; D is ambiguous. V dropped 1 base and J dropped 7 bases, with 6 bases sitting between them. Germline assignment: CDR1 SGHRS and CDR2 YFSETQ. This CDR3 is built from 12 residues. As DNA, the CDR3 is TGCGCCAGCAGCTTGCTGCTTAATGAGCAGTTCTTC. Its protein product is CASSLLLNEQFF.

The chain is built from TRBV5-1 and TRBJ2-5; D unclear. Germline V gene data show CDR1 as SGHRS and CDR2 as YFSETQ. The CDR3 sequence is 12 residues long. With 0 bases removed from V and 1 base from J, the gap between germline ends came to 1 base. The CDR3 nucleotides read TGCGCCAGCAGCTTGGCCCAAGAGACCCAGTACTTC. Its protein is CASSLAQETQYF.

This rearrangement joins TRBV5-8 to TRBJ2-1; 7 positions agree with TRBD1. From germline, CDR1 is SGHTS and CDR2 YDEGEE. The CDR3 contains 18 residues. V lost 4 bases to trimming and J lost 4 bases; unmatched junction nucleotides: 17. CDR3 amino acids: CASSPSKGAGGRYNEQFF. The DNA for the CDR3 is TGTGCCAGCAGCCCCAGTAAGGGCGCAGGGGGAAGATACAATGAGCAGTTCTTC. The entire variable domain, with the rest obtained from reference TRBV5-8 and TRBJ2-1, is as follows: EAGVTQSPTHLIKTRGQQATLRCSPISGHTSVYWYQQALGLGLQFLLWYDEGEERNRGNFPPRFSGRQFPNYSSELNVNALELEDSALYLCASSPSKGAGGRYNEQFFGPGTRLTVL.

The rearrangement links TRBV19 to TRBJ2-1, with D maybe TRBD1 (5 bases). The ends were cut back, 7 bases at V and 8 bases at J, with 24 bases in the middle. This CDR3 region has 16 residues. The germline V gene has CDR1 LNHDA and CDR2 SQIVND (reference sequence). This chain's CDR3 is CASIKDSKVTAHEQFF. The CDR3 DNA is TGTGCCAGTATCAAAGACAGTAAGGTTACGGCCCATGAGCAGTTCTTC.

The CDR3 coding sequence is TGCAGCGTTGAAGGCCACACTACAAACACCTACGAGCAGTACTTC. It encodes CSVEGHTTNTYEQYF. The chain is built from TRBV29-1 and TRBJ2-7; D is unclear. The germline V gene has CDR1 SQVTM and CDR2 ANQGSEA. This CDR3 is 15 amino acids long. Trimming removed 1 base from V and 2 bases from J, with 15 bases in between.

The CDR3 sequence: CASSLGGGETQYF. In DNA form, the CDR3 reads TGTGCCAGCAGCTTGGGGGGTGGGGAGACCCAGTACTTC. This sequence joins TRBV5-4 and TRBJ2-5, with no clear D. The V gene's germline CDR1 is SGHNT and CDR2 YYREEE (reference sequence). V shed 0 bases and J shed 5 bases, with 8 bases lying between them. The length of the CDR3 is 13 residues.

The V and J genes are TRBV10-3 and TRBJ1-3; D gene ambiguous. V dropped 6 bases and J dropped 0 bases, with 15 bases sitting between them. Germline V gene lookup returns CDR1 ENHRY and CDR2 SYGVKD. CDR3 length: 16 amino acids. CDR3: CAIRFGLQSSGNTIYF. The CDR3 region has the DNA TGTGCCATCAGATTTGGACTCCAGAGCTCTGGAAACACCATATATTTT.

This chain joins TRBV27 and TRBJ2-7, with 9 bases fitting TRBD1. Germline CDR1 reads MNHEY; CDR2 reads SMNVEV (reference sequence). V gave up 9 bases and J gave up 3 bases; unmatched junction bases: 6. This CDR3 is 13 amino acids long. CDR3 DNA: TGTGCCAGTGGTCGGGACAGGGACTACGAGCAGTACTTC. Its protein product is CASGRDRDYEQYF.

The chain carries TRBV19 and TRBJ1-2; 8 bases are a match to TRBD1. The V segment lost 2 bases and the J segment 3 bases; nucleotides outside the gene matches: 11. CDR3 length: 17 residues. The germline CDR1 and CDR2 sequences are LNHDA and SQIVND (reference sequence). CDR3 region: CASSILDRGARDYGYTF. The CDR3 nucleotides read TGTGCCAGTAGTATATTAGACAGGGGTGCCCGGGACTATGGCTACACCTTC.

This clone has a single count. This rearrangement joins TRBV14 to TRBJ1-5, with 8 bases that match TRBD1. Germline CDR1 reads SGHDN; CDR2 reads FVKESK. The CDR3 runs to 13 residues. The V and J ends lost 3 bases and 9 bases, in that order; junction bases with no gene match: 4. As DNA, the CDR3 is TGTGCCAGCAGCCACCGACAGGGGTCGCCCCAGCATTTT. Amino acid sequence: CASSHRQGSPQHF.

The rearrangement links TRBV9 to TRBJ1-1; unclear D gene. Trimming left V 2 bases short and J 0 bases short, with 8 bases between. Germline CDR1 is SGDLS and CDR2 is YYNGEE. The CDR3 has 14 amino acids. CDR3 bases: TGTGCCAGCAGCGTCGGGGTGGTGAACACTGAAGCTTTCTTT. Translating it yields CASSVGVVNTEAFF.

The chain links TRBV18 to TRBJ2-7; maybe TRBD1 (6 bases). Germline V lookup: CDR1 KGHSH, CDR2 LQKENI. There are 13 residues in the CDR3. V lost 6 bases and J 3 bases, leaving 12 bases between the germline ends. The CDR3 spells CASSLAQGYEQYF. The CDR3 nucleotides are TGTGCCAGCTCGCTAGCACAGGGCTACGAGCAGTACTTC.

This chain uses TRBV11-2 with TRBJ2-2; 11 positions agree with TRBD2. V trimming: 1 base; J trimming: 4 bases; junction bases outside the gene matches: 5. Germline assignment: CDR1 SGHAT and CDR2 FQNNGV. This CDR3 has 17 amino acids. The CDR3 loop is CASSLGRLAGGTGELFF. CDR3 coding DNA: TGTGCCAGCAGCTTAGGTCGGCTAGCGGGAGGCACCGGGGAGCTGTTTTTT.